This T cell receptor (beta chain) was documented in a study of siplizumab effects on memory and regulatory T cells. The V gene end was trimmed by 7 bases and the J gene end by 1 base; junction bases not matched to a gene: 7. CDR1 MNHNS and CDR2 SASEGT come from the germline V gene. CDR3 length equals 14 residues. This clone was picked up one time. TCRdb's copy holds only in-frame clones and misses some; the assay was immunoSEQ multiplex PCR. The sample shows some 100,000 clones, around 90% of them seen only once. The TCR was taken from a human donor in good health. Sequencing was performed on Tregs sorted from blood. The chain is built from TRBV6-1 and TRBJ2-7, with 7 positions matching TRBD1. In DNA, the CDR3 is TGTGCCAGCATGACGCGACAGGGATCCTACGAGCAGTACTTC. It encodes CASMTRQGSYEQYF.